This passage covers 24 T cell receptor beta chains from one sample sequenced in a study of human T cells and chemical hapten exposure. Time point: patch test 3, about 24 weeks after DPC sensitization. As for treatment: therapeutic diphenylcyclopropenone sensitization with weekly scalp DPC. Each CDR3 protein gets one entry after TCRdb re-called the RACE reads with MiXCR. The table has 210,000 or so distinct CDR3 sequences, around 23% seen once. The sequencing here drew on whole blood, taken in connection with sensitization to the hapten diphenylcyclopropenone (DPC). These receptors were obtained from a woman in her thirties or forties with alopecia areata. Some clones in this sample may be carry-over from other donors' samples.

The CDR3 DNA is TGTGCCAGCAGTCCACTAGCGGGGGGGGATACGCAGTATTTT. Translated, it gives CASSPLAGGDTQYF. The rearrangement joins TRBV6-5 to TRBJ2-3; 13 bases line up with TRBD2. Trimming took 5 bases from V and 6 from J; bases not matched to a gene: 2. Per germline, CDR1 MNHEY and CDR2 SVGAGI. The CDR3 spans 14 residues.

This clonotype was counted only a few times. The V and J genes are TRBV7-9 and TRBJ2-7; 7 bases fit TRBD2. CDR1 and CDR2 from the germline V gene are SEHNR and FQNEAQ (reference sequence). V lost 2 bases, J lost 6 bases, and 7 bases stayed unmatched. This CDR3 is built from 14 residues. CDR3 region: CASSLQAGRGEQYF. CDR3 coding DNA: TGTGCCAGCAGCTTACAAGCGGGGCGGGGCGAGCAGTACTTC.

The chain uses TRBV6-5 and TRBJ1-1; TRBD1 agrees at 8 bases. The V segment lost 2 bases and the J segment 4 bases; nucleotides outside the gene matches: 6. Germline CDR1 is MNHEY and CDR2 is SVGAGI. The CDR3 sequence is 15 residues long. The CDR3 DNA reads as TGTGCCAGCAGTTACACCGGGACAGGCCCCACTGAAGCTTTCTTT. Residues: CASSYTGTGPTEAFF.

This clonotype turned up a few times. DNA of the CDR3: TGTGCCAGCAGTTCATCCAGGGCGAGGGGCACAGATACGCAGTATTTT. It translates to CASSSSRARGTDTQYF. V usage is TRBV6-2 or TRBV6-3 and J usage is TRBJ2-3; either TRBD1 or TRBD2 may supply D (5 bases each). Deletions cut 4 bases from V and 1 base from J, with 15 bases between. Germline CDR1 reads MNHEY; CDR2 reads SVGEGT. The CDR3 has 16 residues.

This chain uses TRBV21-1 with TRBJ1-1; no DNA check was done on the table's D call, TRBD1. TRBV21-1 is listed as a pseudogene. This CDR3 region has 17 residues. The CDR3: CASSKEFPTGGSTEAFF. The CDR3 DNA sequence: TGTGCCAGCAGCAAAGAGTTTCCGACAGGGGGAAGCACTGAAGCTTTCTTT.

This chain joins TRBV6-6 and TRBJ2-4; TRBD1 aligns across 7 bases. V shed 10 bases, J shed 0 bases, and the junction held 9 bases outside the gene matches. Germline assignment: CDR1 MNHNY and CDR2 SVGAGI (reference sequence). The CDR3 is 15 residues long. In DNA, the CDR3 is TGTGCCACCCTACAGGGGTCATTAGCCAAAAACATTCAGTACTTC. Translation: CATLQGSLAKNIQYF.

The rearrangement joins TRBV14 to TRBJ2-2; 8 bases are shared with TRBD2. The CDR3 runs 16 residues. Germline CDR1 reads SGHDN; CDR2 reads FVKESK. V lost 3 bases to trimming and J lost 3 bases; unmatched junction nucleotides: 6. The CDR3 loop reads CASSHQRERDTGELFF. As DNA, the CDR3 is TGTGCCAGCAGCCATCAGCGGGAGAGGGACACCGGGGAGCTGTTTTTT.

This clonotype has a count of ten or more. V is TRBV12-3 or TRBV12-4 and J is TRBJ1-2; D gene unclear. The V end lost 5 bases, the J end lost 5 bases, and 9 bases lay between the germline ends. CDR3 length: 12 residues. CDR3 in amino acids: CASSLQGYGYTF. In DNA form, the CDR3 reads TGTGCCAGCAGTCTACAAGGATATGGCTACACCTTC.

The V call is TRBV5-1, the J call TRBJ2-3; 7 nucleotides agree with TRBD2. V was clipped by 1 base and J by 4 bases; unmatched bases: 9. CDR3 size: 16 residues. CDR1 and CDR2 (germline): SGHRS, YFSETQ. The DNA for the CDR3 is TGCGCCAGCAGCTTGACGGGCGGGAGTTTCGCAGATACGCAGTATTTT. Amino acid sequence: CASSLTGGSFADTQYF.

This clonotype was counted only a few times. V and J are TRBV6-2 or TRBV6-3 and TRBJ2-2; a possible D gene is TRBD2 (5 bases). This CDR3 is 12 amino acids long. Trimming removed 6 bases at V and 6 bases at J, with 8 bases between. Per germline, CDR1 MNHEY and CDR2 SVGEGT. The CDR3 nucleotides read TGTGCCAGCAGCACTAGTGCCGGGGAGCTGTTTTTT. Protein product: CASSTSAGELFF.

This chain uses TRBV5-1 with TRBJ2-5; 7 nucleotides line up with TRBD1. Germline-derived CDR1 and CDR2 are SGHRS and YFSETQ. Trimming cost V 3 bases and J 3 bases; bases outside gene matches: 2. This CDR3 is 13 amino acids long. The DNA of the CDR3 is TGCGCCAGCAGCTCCGGGACAGAAGAGACCCAGTACTTC. It specifies CASSSGTEETQYF. The full variable domain, with the rest looked up from reference TRBV5-1 and TRBJ2-5, is KAGVTQTPRYLIKTRGQQVTLSCSPISGHRSVSWYQQTPGQGLQFLFEYFSETQRNKGNFPGRFSGRQFSNSRSEMNVSTLELGDSALYLCASSSGTEETQYFGPGTRLLVL.

The chain employs TRBV7-2 and TRBJ2-1; D perhaps matches TRBD2 (6 bases). CDR3 length equals 16 residues. CDR1 SGHTA and CDR2 FQGNSA come from the germline V gene. V was shortened by 2 bases and J by 0 bases, with 11 bases between the two germline ends. CDR3 amino acids: CASSLLGGISYNEQFF. DNA for the CDR3: TGTGCCAGCAGCTTACTGGGCGGGATCTCCTACAATGAGCAGTTCTTC. The full variable domain, rest sourced from reference TRBV7-2 and TRBJ2-1, is GAGVSQSPSNKVTEKGKDVELRCDPISGHTALYWYRQSLGQGLEFLIYFQGNSAPDKSGLPSDRFSAERTGGSVSTLTIQRTQQEDSAVYLCASSLLGGISYNEQFFGPGTRLTVL.

The chain carries TRBV5-6 and TRBJ2-7; 12 bases line up with TRBD2. V was pared by 5 bases and J by 2 bases, with 5 bases of the junction left unmatched. This CDR3 has 15 residues. Per germline, CDR1 SGHDT and CDR2 YYEEEE. The CDR3 DNA is TGTGCCAGCAGTTCGACTAGCGGGAGCCCCTACGAGCAGTACTTC. This codes for CASSSTSGSPYEQYF.

This chain connects TRBV7-3 to TRBJ2-3; the match to TRBD2 covers 9 bases. The V gene end was trimmed by 1 base and the J gene end by 2 bases; junction bases not matched to a gene: 4. Per the germline V gene, CDR1 is SGHTA and CDR2 is FQGTGA. CDR3 size: 16 residues. CDR3 in DNA: TGTGCCAGCAGCTTAAAAGGCGGGAGGGACACAGATACGCAGTATTTT. It encodes CASSLKGGRDTDTQYF.

The rearrangement joins TRBV29-1 to TRBJ2-7, with TRBD1 identical over 11 bases. The V and J ends lost 3 bases and 1 base, in that order; junction bases with no gene match: 8. This CDR3 contains 16 residues. Germline lookup yields CDR1 SQVTM and CDR2 ANQGSEA. The CDR3 reads CSVESLGTGGSYEQYF. CDR3 nucleotides: TGCAGCGTTGAGTCCCTCGGGACAGGGGGATCCTACGAGCAGTACTTC.

This clonotype was seen at least ten times. The chain combines TRBV5-1 with TRBJ2-3, with 16 positions matching TRBD2. Germline CDR1 and CDR2: SGHRS and YFSETQ. The CDR3 covers 17 residues. The J segment lost 3 bases and the V segment lost 4 bases, leaving 5 bases of the junction unmatched. The CDR3 protein is CASSRGLAGGRTDTQYF. As DNA, the CDR3 is TGCGCCAGCAGCCGGGGACTAGCGGGAGGGCGTACAGATACGCAGTATTTT.

V gene TRBV29-1 combines with J gene TRBJ2-2, with D hard to call. Deletions cut 2 bases from V and 0 bases from J, with 4 bases between. The germline V gene encodes CDR1 SQVTM and CDR2 ANQGSEA. This CDR3 comprises 13 residues. DNA for the CDR3: TGCAGCGTTGAATTAACGAACACCGGGGAGCTGTTTTTT. Residues: CSVELTNTGELFF.

This chain links TRBV12-3 or TRBV12-4 with TRBJ2-2, with 12 bases identical to TRBD1. V gave up 6 bases and J gave up 8 bases; unmatched junction bases: 4. The CDR3 sequence is 14 residues long. The chain's CDR3 is CASRRDRGRGELFF. The CDR3 nucleotides read TGTGCCAGCAGAAGGGACAGGGGGCGGGGGGAGCTGTTTTTT.

This clonotype showed up many times. The chain is built from TRBV29-1 and TRBJ2-2, with 8 bases matching TRBD2. Per germline, CDR1 SQVTM and CDR2 ANQGSEA. The V and J ends lost 3 bases and 5 bases, in that order; junction bases with no gene match: 5. This CDR3 comprises 14 residues. The CDR3 nucleotides read TGCAGCGTTGACCGCGGGAGGATGACCGGGGAGCTGTTTTTT. Amino acids: CSVDRGRMTGELFF.

The chain has TRBV6-1 and TRBJ2-2; tentatively, D is TRBD2 (5 bases). Germline V gene lookup returns CDR1 MNHNS and CDR2 SASEGT. Trimming shortened V by 4 bases and J by 5 bases, and 8 bases separated the two germline ends. CDR3 length: 13 residues. The DNA of the CDR3 is TGTGCCAGCAGTGTTTGGGAGACCGGGGAGCTGTTTTTT. Translation gives CASSVWETGELFF.

The chain links TRBV5-6 to TRBJ2-7, with no clear D. Germline values: CDR1 SGHDT, CDR2 YYEEEE. V was trimmed by 0 bases and J by 0 bases, leaving 7 bases between them. This CDR3 contains 14 residues. For the CDR3, the DNA is TGTGCCAGCAGCTTGGGGCAGAGCTCCTACGAGCAGTACTTC. Translating gives CASSLGQSSYEQYF.

This clonotype was detected only a few times. Here the CDR3 DNA reads TGCAGCGTTGAAGAAAATCGCAGGGGCGAAGCTTTCTTT. Amino acid sequence: CSVEENRRGEAFF. The chain links TRBV29-1 to TRBJ1-1; D might be TRBD1 (6 bases). Between the trimmed V and J ends, which lost 0 bases and 8 bases, there was a span of 13 bases. Per germline, CDR1 SQVTM and CDR2 ANQGSEA. The CDR3 loop spans 13 amino acids.

This rearrangement joins TRBV14 to TRBJ2-7; tentatively, D is TRBD2 (5 bases). CDR3 length equals 12 residues. Per the germline V gene, CDR1 is SGHDN and CDR2 is FVKESK. V was clipped by 3 bases and J by 4 bases, with 7 bases between them. The CDR3 DNA reads as TGTGCCAGCAGCCACGGGAAATACGAGCAGTACTTC. This encodes CASSHGKYEQYF.

The sample holds a few counts of this clonotype. The chain is built from TRBV29-1 and TRBJ2-5; maybe TRBD1 (7 bases). V lost 7 bases, J lost 4 bases, and 16 bases lay in between. Germline CDR1 and CDR2: SQVTM and ANQGSEA. The CDR3 has 13 residues. The CDR3 loop is CSAANQGGETQYF. CDR3 bases: TGCAGCGCCGCAAATCAGGGGGGAGAGACCCAGTACTTC.